This TCR beta chain was obtained from a study of metastatic and nonmetastatic thyroid tumors. No treatment of any kind had been given to any patient before thyroid surgery. This clone appeared many times. TCRdb re-processed the PCR reads through MiXCR. The table lists 20,000 or so clones, approximately 29% of them singletons. With 4 bases clipped from V and 2 bases from J, the junction kept 6 bases outside the gene matches. There are 15 residues in the CDR3. Germline V gene lookup returns CDR1 SGHRS and CDR2 YFSETQ. This receptor was obtained from a female donor with papillary thyroid cancer or a benign thyroid nodule (not recorded which). Some clones in this sample may be carry-over from other donors' samples. The chain employs TRBV5-1 and TRBJ2-5; TRBD2 matches 9 bases. The sequenced sample was adjacent normal tissue. The CDR3 loop is CASSIGLARQETQYF. The CDR3 DNA follows: TGCGCCAGCAGCATAGGACTAGCGAGACAAGAGACCCAGTACTTC.